This is a list of T cell receptor beta chains from one sample in a study of blood T cells in healthy people across ages. TCRdb used MiXCR to reprocess the 5' RACE reads, holding one entry per CDR3 protein. The data show some 1.1 million distinct CDR3 sequences, 35% to 40% seen once. Source material: blood. These receptors originate from a man aged 18 to 29 in good health. Both conserved end residues are part of each CDR3. A D gene is named only where the DNA matches it firmly. Part of the rows lack a size; the others show once, few, many or a class for expanded clones.

v_call: TRBV29-1; j_call: TRBJ1-4; d_call: TRBD1; clone_size: .; cdr3_nt: TGCAGCGTTGAGACGGGACAGGGAAATGAAAAACTGTTTTTT; cdr3_aa: CSVETGQGNEKLFF
v_call: TRBV5-1; j_call: TRBJ1-5; d_call: .; clone_size: few; cdr3_nt: TGCGCCAGCAGCTTGATCTCGGGCTCCGATCAGCCCCAGCATTTT; cdr3_aa: CASSLISGSDQPQHF
v_call: TRBV6-2/TRBV6-3; j_call: TRBJ2-3; d_call: TRBD2; clone_size: .; cdr3_nt: TGTGCCAGCAGTTACTCAGCGGGGGCCGATGCTAGCACAGATACGCAGTATTTT; cdr3_aa: CASSYSAGADASTDTQYF
v_call: TRBV5-1; j_call: TRBJ2-5; d_call: TRBD2; clone_size: few; cdr3_nt: TGCGCCAGCAGCTCCCTAGTAGCGGGGTCAGAGACCCAGTACTTC; cdr3_aa: CASSSLVAGSETQYF
v_call: TRBV12-3/TRBV12-4; j_call: TRBJ2-1; d_call: TRBD1; clone_size: .; cdr3_nt: TGTGCCAGCAGTGGCATCCGGGACAGCCCGTACAATGAGCAGTTCTTC; cdr3_aa: CASSGIRDSPYNEQFF
v_call: TRBV3-1; j_call: TRBJ2-1; d_call: .; clone_size: .; cdr3_nt: TGTGCCAGCAGATACCACAGCGAGCAGTTCTTC; cdr3_aa: CASRYHSEQFF
v_call: TRBV3-1; j_call: TRBJ1-2; d_call: .; clone_size: .; cdr3_nt: TGTGCCAGCAGCCAAGTGGGATTCTCTGACAGGTTAAACTATGGCTACACCTTC; cdr3_aa: CASSQVGFSDRLNYGYTF
v_call: TRBV15; j_call: TRBJ1-1; d_call: .; clone_size: .; cdr3_nt: TGTGCCGCCAGCAAGGCCCAGACAGCGAACACTGAAGCTTTCTTT; cdr3_aa: CAASKAQTANTEAFF
v_call: TRBV20-1; j_call: TRBJ1-5; d_call: .; clone_size: .; cdr3_nt: TGCAGTGCTAGAGATCCTCGGCAGGGGATTCAGCCCCAGCATTTT; cdr3_aa: CSARDPRQGIQPQHF
v_call: TRBV28; j_call: TRBJ1-2; d_call: TRBD1; clone_size: few; cdr3_nt: TGTGCCAGCAGCAAGACAGGGGTGAGCTATGGCTACACCTTC; cdr3_aa: CASSKTGVSYGYTF
v_call: TRBV12-3/TRBV12-4; j_call: TRBJ2-7; d_call: TRBD1; clone_size: .; cdr3_nt: TGTGCCAGCAGTTTAAGACAGGGATCCTACAATGGGCAGTACTTC; cdr3_aa: CASSLRQGSYNGQYF
v_call: TRBV29-1; j_call: TRBJ1-1; d_call: .; clone_size: .; cdr3_nt: TGCAGCGTTGGCCCCCGGGCCGCGAACGCTGAAGCTTTCTTT; cdr3_aa: CSVGPRAANAEAFF
v_call: TRBV20-1; j_call: TRBJ2-3; d_call: TRBD1; clone_size: .; cdr3_nt: TGCAGTGCTCACGTCCCGACAGGGTCTCAGCCTAATGCGCAGTATTTT; cdr3_aa: CSAHVPTGSQPNAQYF
v_call: TRBV6-7; j_call: TRBJ2-3; d_call: TRBD2; clone_size: .; cdr3_nt: TGCGCCAGCAGTTACCCCTCGTTGGTAGCGGGGAAGGATACGCAGTATTTT; cdr3_aa: CASSYPSLVAGKDTQYF
v_call: TRBV20-1; j_call: TRBJ1-2; d_call: .; clone_size: .; cdr3_nt: TGCAGTCCCAGGGACGGATCAAACTATGGCTACACCTTC; cdr3_aa: CSPRDGSNYGYTF
v_call: TRBV2; j_call: TRBJ2-5; d_call: .; clone_size: .; cdr3_nt: TGTGCCAGCACTTCTAGCCGGGGAGAGACCCAGTACTTC; cdr3_aa: CASTSSRGETQYF
v_call: TRBV4-3; j_call: TRBJ2-1; d_call: .; clone_size: many; cdr3_nt: TGCGCCAGCAGCCAAGAAGATAGTTACAATGAGCAGTTCTTC; cdr3_aa: CASSQEDSYNEQFF
v_call: TRBV27; j_call: TRBJ1-6; d_call: .; clone_size: .; cdr3_nt: TGTGCCACCCACCGGGGGATTAATTCACCCCTCCACTTT; cdr3_aa: CATHRGINSPLHF
v_call: TRBV4-1; j_call: TRBJ1-5; d_call: .; clone_size: few; cdr3_nt: TGCGCCAGCAGCCAGCCGAGTAGGTCCCGAAACCAGCCCCAGCATTTT; cdr3_aa: CASSQPSRSRNQPQHF
v_call: TRBV6-5; j_call: TRBJ2-1; d_call: .; clone_size: .; cdr3_nt: TGTGCCAGCAGTTTTCCTAGGTCTTCGGACGGCAGTAGAAGGGCGCAGTTCTTC; cdr3_aa: CASSFPRSSDGSRRAQFF
v_call: TRBV7-2; j_call: TRBJ2-3; d_call: TRBD1; clone_size: .; cdr3_nt: TGTGCCAGCAGCTTAGCAGGGACAGGGGGCTTCCCAGATACGCAGTATTTT; cdr3_aa: CASSLAGTGGFPDTQYF
v_call: TRBV20-1; j_call: TRBJ2-3; d_call: .; clone_size: many; cdr3_nt: TGCAGTGCAATCCCGGGACACCAAATCACAGATACGCAGTATTTT; cdr3_aa: CSAIPGHQITDTQYF
v_call: TRBV10-3; j_call: TRBJ2-2; d_call: .; clone_size: .; cdr3_nt: TGTGCCATCAACGGGCTAGCGTCCACCGGGGAGCTGTTTTTT; cdr3_aa: CAINGLASTGELFF
v_call: TRBV6-1; j_call: TRBJ1-2; d_call: TRBD1; clone_size: .; cdr3_nt: TGTGCCAGCCTGACAGGGTCGAGGTATGGCTACACCTTC; cdr3_aa: CASLTGSRYGYTF
v_call: TRBV6-6; j_call: TRBJ1-2; d_call: .; clone_size: .; cdr3_nt: TGTGCCAGCAGTCCCCGCGCGATGTATGGCTACACCTTC; cdr3_aa: CASSPRAMYGYTF
v_call: TRBV6-5; j_call: TRBJ2-3; d_call: .; clone_size: few; cdr3_nt: TGTGCCAGCAGTTACTCCGTGACAGCGCGGACTAGCACAGATACGCAGTATTTT; cdr3_aa: CASSYSVTARTSTDTQYF
v_call: TRBV20-1; j_call: TRBJ2-7; d_call: .; clone_size: many; cdr3_nt: TGCAGTGCTAGGGCCAGGGAAGCCTACGAGCAGTACTTC; cdr3_aa: CSARAREAYEQYF
v_call: TRBV5-1; j_call: TRBJ2-3; d_call: TRBD1; clone_size: .; cdr3_nt: TGCGCCAGCAGCACATGGACAGGGGTATCAGATACGCAGTATTTT; cdr3_aa: CASSTWTGVSDTQYF
v_call: TRBV11-3; j_call: TRBJ2-1; d_call: .; clone_size: .; cdr3_nt: TGTGCCAGCAGCTTAGATAAAGACAATGAGCAGTTCTTC; cdr3_aa: CASSLDKDNEQFF
v_call: TRBV27; j_call: TRBJ1-4; d_call: TRBD1; clone_size: once; cdr3_nt: TGTGCCAGCAGTTCCCCCGGGACAGGGGGCATAAGTAATGAAAAACTGTTTTTT; cdr3_aa: CASSSPGTGGISNEKLFF
v_call: TRBV5-1; j_call: TRBJ2-4; d_call: .; clone_size: few; cdr3_nt: TGCGCCAGCAGCCCGGAGGATTCGGCCAAAAACATTCAGTACTTC; cdr3_aa: CASSPEDSAKNIQYF
v_call: TRBV20-1; j_call: TRBJ1-2; d_call: .; clone_size: few; cdr3_nt: TGCAGTGCTAGTGATCAGGGAAAGGGCTCTAACTATGGCTACACCTTC; cdr3_aa: CSASDQGKGSNYGYTF
v_call: TRBV14; j_call: TRBJ1-2; d_call: .; clone_size: .; cdr3_nt: TGTGCCAGCAGCCGAAGATCAACAGAACCCTATGGCTACACCTTC; cdr3_aa: CASSRRSTEPYGYTF
v_call: TRBV12-5; j_call: TRBJ2-1; d_call: .; clone_size: .; cdr3_nt: TGTGCTAGTGGTTTGGGGTCAGGGGAGCAGTTCTTC; cdr3_aa: CASGLGSGEQFF
v_call: TRBV20-1; j_call: TRBJ2-5; d_call: .; clone_size: .; cdr3_nt: TGCAGTGCTACCACCGGGGCCGACCAAGAGACCCAGTACTTC; cdr3_aa: CSATTGADQETQYF
v_call: TRBV6-5; j_call: TRBJ1-1; d_call: .; clone_size: few; cdr3_nt: TGTGCCAGCAGTTACCCACCAGCTTTCTTT; cdr3_aa: CASSYPPAFF
v_call: TRBV20-1; j_call: TRBJ2-7; d_call: .; clone_size: few; cdr3_nt: TGCAGTGCAAGCGAGGGGACAACCTACGAGCAGTACTTC; cdr3_aa: CSASEGTTYEQYF
v_call: TRBV7-3; j_call: TRBJ2-7; d_call: .; clone_size: .; cdr3_nt: TGTGCCAGCAGCTCTTCAGGGGTATCCTACGAGCAGTACTTC; cdr3_aa: CASSSSGVSYEQYF
v_call: TRBV10-3; j_call: TRBJ1-2; d_call: TRBD1; clone_size: many; cdr3_nt: TGTGCCATCAGTTTGACAGGGGAACAAAGCTACACCTTC; cdr3_aa: CAISLTGEQSYTF
v_call: TRBV4-3; j_call: TRBJ2-1; d_call: TRBD2; clone_size: .; cdr3_nt: TGCACCAGCAGCCCCCAAGGACTAGCGGGGGCTAATGAGCAGTTCTTC; cdr3_aa: CTSSPQGLAGANEQFF
v_call: TRBV7-2; j_call: TRBJ2-2; d_call: TRBD1; clone_size: .; cdr3_nt: TGTGCCAGCAGCTCACAGGGGATTGCCGGGGAGCTGTTTTTT; cdr3_aa: CASSSQGIAGELFF
v_call: TRBV7-9; j_call: TRBJ2-1; d_call: TRBD1; clone_size: few; cdr3_nt: TGTGCCAGCAGCTTAGTGAGGACAGGGGTGCATGAGCAGTTCTTC; cdr3_aa: CASSLVRTGVHEQFF
v_call: TRBV25-1; j_call: TRBJ2-1; d_call: TRBD1; clone_size: .; cdr3_nt: TGTGCCAGCAGTGAATATGTCAGGGGGATTGAGCAGTTCTTC; cdr3_aa: CASSEYVRGIEQFF
v_call: TRBV3-1; j_call: TRBJ2-6; d_call: .; clone_size: many; cdr3_nt: TGTGCCAGCAGTCCAGGGTCTGGGGCCAACGTCCTGACTTTC; cdr3_aa: CASSPGSGANVLTF
v_call: TRBV11-1; j_call: TRBJ1-2; d_call: TRBD1; clone_size: few; cdr3_nt: TGTGCCAGCAGCCTAGTCCCAACGACAGGGGTTCAAGAGTCCAATGGCTACACCTTC; cdr3_aa: CASSLVPTTGVQESNGYTF
v_call: TRBV7-9; j_call: TRBJ2-1; d_call: .; clone_size: .; cdr3_nt: TGTGCCAGCAGCTTAACAGCGGGCTTACTTAACAATGGGCAGTTCTTC; cdr3_aa: CASSLTAGLLNNGQFF
v_call: TRBV6-2/TRBV6-3; j_call: TRBJ2-3; d_call: .; clone_size: .; cdr3_nt: TGTGCCAGCGGACCCTACGGGGAAAGCACAGATACGCAGTATTTT; cdr3_aa: CASGPYGESTDTQYF
v_call: TRBV20-1; j_call: TRBJ2-7; d_call: .; clone_size: few; cdr3_nt: TGCAGTGCTAGATCTCTAGCGTTCCGCAGCTCCTACGAGCAGTACTTC; cdr3_aa: CSARSLAFRSSYEQYF
v_call: TRBV6-6; j_call: TRBJ2-3; d_call: .; clone_size: .; cdr3_nt: TGTGCCAGCAGTCACCTCCGGGGCGGAGCGGATACGCAGTATTTT; cdr3_aa: CASSHLRGGADTQYF
v_call: TRBV7-2; j_call: TRBJ2-1; d_call: .; clone_size: .; cdr3_nt: TGTGCCAGCAGGGTGGGAGGGACACGTCAGGATGAGCAGTTCTTC; cdr3_aa: CASRVGGTRQDEQFF
v_call: TRBV6-5; j_call: TRBJ1-3; d_call: .; clone_size: few; cdr3_nt: TGTGCCAGCAGTACGGCCTCTGGAAACACCATATATTTT; cdr3_aa: CASSTASGNTIYF
v_call: TRBV7-2; j_call: TRBJ1-5; d_call: .; clone_size: few; cdr3_nt: TGTGCCAGCAGCCCAGAAACCAATCAGCCCCAGCATTTT; cdr3_aa: CASSPETNQPQHF
v_call: TRBV5-1; j_call: TRBJ2-1; d_call: TRBD2; clone_size: once; cdr3_nt: TGCGCCAGCAGCCGCGGACTAGCGGGGGGGTTTTCTATCAATGAGCAGTTCTTC; cdr3_aa: CASSRGLAGGFSINEQFF
v_call: TRBV7-9; j_call: TRBJ2-5; d_call: TRBD1; clone_size: few; cdr3_nt: TGTGCCAGCAGCTACAGGGGAATTCAAGAGACCCAGTACTTC; cdr3_aa: CASSYRGIQETQYF
v_call: TRBV20-1; j_call: TRBJ2-5; d_call: TRBD1; clone_size: .; cdr3_nt: TGCAGTGCTAAGCCGGGACAGGGGGCGACCCAGTACTTC; cdr3_aa: CSAKPGQGATQYF
v_call: TRBV4-3; j_call: TRBJ1-2; d_call: .; clone_size: few; cdr3_nt: TGCGCCAGCAGCCAAGATACTAAGGGGGTAGATGGCTACACCTTC; cdr3_aa: CASSQDTKGVDGYTF
v_call: TRBV6-1; j_call: TRBJ2-1; d_call: .; clone_size: few; cdr3_nt: TGTGCCAGCACCCCCAACCCAGAGGTCTACAATGAGCAGTTCTTC; cdr3_aa: CASTPNPEVYNEQFF